The clone carrying this TCR beta chain was detected only a few times. Time point denoted: pre-sensitization, week 0. Treatment meaning: therapeutic diphenylcyclopropenone sensitization with weekly scalp DPC. The record originates from a study of human T cells and chemical hapten exposure. V lost 8 bases to trimming and J lost 0 bases; unmatched junction nucleotides: 8. CDR1 and CDR2 (germline): KGHSH, LQKENI. The CDR3 runs to 15 residues. TCRdb used MiXCR to reprocess the RACE reads, holding one entry per CDR3 protein. The sample shows a few hundred thousand distinct CDR3 sequences, 7% to 10% of them seen only once.

This chain links TRBV18 with TRBJ2-3; 7 positions agree with TRBD1. The sequence was obtained from a woman aged 35 to 49 with alopecia areata. Some clones in this sample may be carry-over from other donors' samples. Specimen: whole blood, collected in connection with sensitization to the hapten diphenylcyclopropenone (DPC). This chain's CDR3 is CASKGTATSTDTQYF. The CDR3 DNA follows: TGTGCCAGCAAAGGGACAGCCACTAGCACAGATACGCAGTATTTT.